These T cell receptor beta chains were read from a single sample in a study of T cells in Graves' hyperthyroidism and ophthalmopathy. TCRdb re-derived calls from the multiplex PCR reads in MiXCR, one entry per CDR3 protein. The profile covers 500,000 to 650,000 distinct CDR3 sequences, with around 50% appearing a single time and approximately 44% taken by the ten largest. The sequencing sample was made of peripheral blood or thyroid tissue (not recorded which). These receptors came from an adult woman with Graves' disease, either hyperthyroidism or ophthalmopathy (not recorded which). The CDR3 runs from the conserved cysteine through the conserved F or W. D genes are given only for firm matches. Clone size is stated in some rows and not others, as once, few, many or a class when expanded.

abundance | j_gene | d_gene | v_gene | CDR3aa | CDR3nt
NA | TRBJ2-7 | NA | TRBV20-1 | CSARGRSDSSYEQYF | TGCAGTGCTAGAGGACGTTCGGATTCCTCCTACGAGCAGTACTTC
many | TRBJ2-7 | NA | TRBV20-1 | CSESVGKGYEQYF | TGCAGTGAGTCGGTTGGAAAGGGCTACGAGCAGTACTTC
NA | TRBJ2-2 | NA | TRBV20-1 | CSARDVGTSGGELFF | TGCAGTGCTAGAGATGTTGGGACAAGCGGCGGGGAGCTGTTTTTT
NA | TRBJ2-2 | TRBD2 | TRBV7-2 | CASSHSGSGTGELFF | TGTGCCAGCAGCCACAGCGGGAGTGGGACCGGGGAGCTGTTTTTT
NA | TRBJ2-7 | NA | TRBV7-2 | CASTPPAQYF | TGTGCCAGCACCCCCCCTGCGCAGTACTTC
once | TRBJ2-2 | NA | TRBV20-1 | CSARTWTGELFF | TGCAGTGCTAGGACTTGGACCGGGGAGCTGTTTTTT
NA | TRBJ2-1 | NA | TRBV29-1 | CSVDHGFDEQFF | TGCAGCGTTGATCATGGGTTCGATGAGCAGTTCTTC
many | TRBJ2-7 | TRBD2 | TRBV20-1 | CSARDRLAGIHEQYF | TGCAGTGCTAGAGATCGACTAGCGGGAATCCACGAGCAGTACTTC
NA | TRBJ2-5 | TRBD1 | TRBV7-2 | CASSRGLLETQYF | TGCGCCAGCAGCAGGGGGCTTTTGGAGACCCAGTACTTC
once | TRBJ1-6 | NA | TRBV10-3 | CAISAGQPNSPLHF | TGTGCCATCAGTGCTGGGCAGCCTAATTCACCCCTCCACTTT
few | TRBJ1-5 | TRBD1 | TRBV20-1 | CSAREDRQNQPQHF | TGCAGTGCTAGAGAGGACAGGCAGAATCAGCCCCAGCATTTT
NA | TRBJ1-5 | NA | TRBV6-6 | CAGSPRPSDQPQHF | TGTGCCGGCAGTCCCCGACCCTCTGATCAGCCCCAGCATTTT
many | TRBJ1-1 | NA | TRBV7-9 | CASSKYGYPEAFF | TGTGCCAGCAGCAAATACGGGTACCCTGAAGCTTTCTTT
many | TRBJ2-5 | NA | TRBV12-3/TRBV12-4 | CASSLALGKGPQETQYF | TGTGCCAGCAGTTTAGCGCTAGGGAAAGGACCTCAAGAGACCCAGTACTTC
NA | TRBJ2-7 | NA | TRBV2 | CASSEWAEGDF | TGTGCCAGCAGTGAATGGGCAGAGGGGGACTTC
NA | TRBJ2-5 | NA | TRBV10-3 | CAISNQGPQETQYF | TGTGCCATCAGTAATCAGGGGCCCCAAGAGACCCAGTACTTC
once | TRBJ1-2 | NA | TRBV29-1 | CSVEDWKGDSGNTF | TGCAGCGTTGAAGATTGGAAAGGAGACTCTGGAAACACCTTC
NA | TRBJ2-5 | NA | TRBV29-1 | CSVKGVQETQYF | TGCAGCGTTAAAGGGGTCCAAGAGACCCAGTACTTC
NA | TRBJ2-1 | NA | TRBV7-3 | CASSLRSKDEQFF | TGTGCCAGCAGCTTAAGGTCTAAGGACGAGCAGTTCTTC
NA | TRBJ2-5 | NA | TRBV29-1 | CSILRGETQYF | TGCAGCATTTTGCGGGGTGAGACCCAGTACTTC
NA | TRBJ1-4 | NA | TRBV25-1 | CASSEIRPNEKLFF | TGTGCCAGCAGTGAAATCAGGCCAAATGAAAAACTGTTTTTT
NA | TRBJ2-5 | NA | TRBV7-2 | CASSLFMGAEETQYF | TGTGCCAGCAGCTTATTTATGGGGGCGGAAGAGACCCAGTACTTC
many | TRBJ1-2 | NA | TRBV4-2 | CASSQDLDGYTF | TGTGCCAGCAGCCAAGACTTGGATGGCTACACCTTC
once | TRBJ1-5 | NA | TRBV12-3/TRBV12-4 | CASRLGRHQPQHF | TGTGCCAGCAGACTAGGGAGGCATCAGCCCCAGCATTTT
NA | TRBJ2-2 | NA | TRBV10-3 | CAISEDRRDTGELFF | TGTGCCATCAGTGAGGACAGGAGGGACACCGGGGAGCTGTTTTTT
NA | TRBJ1-6 | TRBD1 | TRBV11-1 | CASSPGTGRGNSPLHF | TGTGCCAGCAGCCCAGGGACAGGGAGGGGTAATTCACCCCTCCACTTT
NA | TRBJ2-1 | NA | TRBV7-8 | CAGGSYNEQFF | TGTGCCGGGGGCTCCTACAATGAGCAGTTCTTC
few | TRBJ2-5 | TRBD2 | TRBV7-2 | CASSSPGLAEETQYF | TGTGCCAGCAGCTCCCCGGGACTAGCGGAAGAGACCCAGTACTTC
many | TRBJ2-2 | TRBD1 | TRBV11-1 | CASSSGTGWDGELFF | TGTGCCAGCAGCTCCGGGACAGGGTGGGACGGGGAGCTGTTTTTT
NA | TRBJ1-4 | TRBD1 | TRBV2 | CASSPGTGMYEKLFF | TGTGCCAGCAGCCCCGGGACAGGGATGTACGAAAAACTGTTTTTT
many | TRBJ2-6 | NA | TRBV20-1 | CSALPWDHSGANVLTF | TGCAGTGCCCTACCATGGGACCACTCTGGGGCCAACGTCCTGACTTTC
NA | TRBJ1-1 | TRBD1 | TRBV7-9 | CASSNSQGENTEAFF | TGTGCCAGCAGCAACTCCCAGGGGGAGAACACTGAAGCTTTCTTT
NA | TRBJ2-7 | NA | TRBV4-2 | CASSQVRGVYNEQYF | TGTGCCAGCAGCCAAGTTCGGGGAGTATACAACGAGCAGTACTTC
NA | TRBJ2-7 | NA | TRBV29-1 | CSALGDTYEQYF | TGCAGCGCGCTGGGGGACACCTACGAGCAGTACTTC
NA | TRBJ2-5 | TRBD2 | TRBV5-1 | CASSLSSGRGQETQYF | TGCGCCAGCAGCTTGTCTAGCGGGAGGGGACAAGAGACCCAGTACTTC
once | TRBJ1-1 | NA | TRBV6-4 | CASSLGESGGMAEAFF | TGTGCCAGCAGCCTAGGCGAGAGTGGGGGTATGGCTGAAGCTTTCTTT
NA | TRBJ1-1 | NA | TRBV10-3 | CAISRRVTEAFF | TGTGCCATCAGTCGCAGGGTAACTGAAGCTTTCTTT
many | TRBJ2-7 | NA | TRBV20-1 | CSAPFTGASYEQYF | TGCAGTGCCCCATTTACAGGAGCCTCCTACGAGCAGTACTTC
NA | TRBJ2-6 | NA | TRBV11-2 | CASSLGSGSGANVLTF | TGTGCCAGCAGCTTAGGTAGCGGATCTGGGGCCAACGTCCTGACTTTC
many | TRBJ2-7 | TRBD1 | TRBV20-1 | CSAATGYSYEQYF | TGCAGTGCAGCGACAGGGTACTCCTACGAGCAGTACTTC
many | TRBJ2-1 | NA | TRBV2 | CASKDSFNEQFF | TGTGCCAGCAAGGATAGCTTCAATGAGCAGTTCTTC
few | TRBJ2-7 | NA | TRBV4-1 | CASSQGPDSLSFNEQYF | TGCGCCAGCAGCCAAGGTCCCGACAGCCTATCGTTTAACGAGCAGTACTTC
few | TRBJ1-3 | NA | TRBV10-3 | CAITILPSGNTIYF | TGTGCCATCACTATACTACCCTCTGGAAACACCATATATTTT
NA | TRBJ2-7 | TRBD2 | TRBV5-1 | CASDGATSSRYEQYF | TGCGCCAGCGATGGGGCGACTAGCAGCCGCTACGAGCAGTACTTC
few | TRBJ2-7 | TRBD1 | TRBV10-3 | CAISENPLDRGNEQYF | TGTGCCATCAGTGAGAATCCCCTGGACAGGGGCAACGAGCAGTACTTC
NA | TRBJ1-2 | TRBD1 | TRBV2 | CASSEETGIYGYTF | TGTGCCAGCAGTGAAGAGACAGGGATCTATGGCTACACCTTC